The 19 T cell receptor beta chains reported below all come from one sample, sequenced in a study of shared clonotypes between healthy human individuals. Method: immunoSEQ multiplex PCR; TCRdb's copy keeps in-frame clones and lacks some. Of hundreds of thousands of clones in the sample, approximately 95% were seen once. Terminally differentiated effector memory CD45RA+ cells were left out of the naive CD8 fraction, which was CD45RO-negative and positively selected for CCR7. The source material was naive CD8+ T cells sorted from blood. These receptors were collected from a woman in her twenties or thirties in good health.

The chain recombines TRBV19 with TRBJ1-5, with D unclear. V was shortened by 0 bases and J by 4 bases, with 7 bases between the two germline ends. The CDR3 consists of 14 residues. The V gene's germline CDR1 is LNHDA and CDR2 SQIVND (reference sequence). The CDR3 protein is CASSIDAENQPQHF. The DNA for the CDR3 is TGTGCCAGTAGTATAGATGCCGAAAATCAGCCCCAGCATTTT.

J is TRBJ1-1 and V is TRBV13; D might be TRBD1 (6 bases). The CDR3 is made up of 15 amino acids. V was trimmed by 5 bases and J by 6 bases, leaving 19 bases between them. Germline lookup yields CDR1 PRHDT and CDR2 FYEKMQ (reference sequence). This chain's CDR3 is CASSPTDSTNAEAFF. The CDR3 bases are TGTGCCAGCAGCCCAACGGACAGTACTAACGCTGAAGCTTTCTTT.

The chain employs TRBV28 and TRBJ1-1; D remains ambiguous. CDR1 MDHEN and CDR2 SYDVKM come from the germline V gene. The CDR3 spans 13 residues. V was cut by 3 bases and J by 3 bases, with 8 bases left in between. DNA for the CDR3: TGTGCCAGCAGTTTGAGTGGGGACACTGAAGCTTTCTTT. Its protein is CASSLSGDTEAFF.

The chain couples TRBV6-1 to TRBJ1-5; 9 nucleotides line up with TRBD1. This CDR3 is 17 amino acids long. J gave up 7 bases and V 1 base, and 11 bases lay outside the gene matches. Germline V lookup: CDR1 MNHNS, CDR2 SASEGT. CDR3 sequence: CASSEGPGQGFGQPQHF. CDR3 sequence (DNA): TGTGCCAGCAGTGAAGGTCCGGGACAGGGATTTGGGCAGCCCCAGCATTTT.

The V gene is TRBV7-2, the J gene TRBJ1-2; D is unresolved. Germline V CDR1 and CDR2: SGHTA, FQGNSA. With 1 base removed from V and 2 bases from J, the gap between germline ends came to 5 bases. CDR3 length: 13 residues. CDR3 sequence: CASSLGQNYGYTF. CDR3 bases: TGTGCCAGCAGCTTAGGCCAGAACTATGGCTACACCTTC.

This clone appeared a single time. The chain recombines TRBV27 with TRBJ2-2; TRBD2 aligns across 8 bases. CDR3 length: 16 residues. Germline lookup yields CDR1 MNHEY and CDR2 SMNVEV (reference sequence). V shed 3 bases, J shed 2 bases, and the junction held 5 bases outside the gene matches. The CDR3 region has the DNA TGTGCCAGCAGTTTTTCACTAGCGGTAAACACCGGGGAGCTGTTTTTT. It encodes CASSFSLAVNTGELFF.

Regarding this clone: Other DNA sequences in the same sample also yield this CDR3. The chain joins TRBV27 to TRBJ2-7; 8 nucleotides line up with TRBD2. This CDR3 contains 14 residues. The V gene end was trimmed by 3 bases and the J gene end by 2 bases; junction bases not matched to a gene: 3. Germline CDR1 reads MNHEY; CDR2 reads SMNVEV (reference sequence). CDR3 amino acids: CASSFAGGPYEQYF. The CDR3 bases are TGTGCCAGCAGTTTCGCGGGAGGCCCCTACGAGCAGTACTTC.

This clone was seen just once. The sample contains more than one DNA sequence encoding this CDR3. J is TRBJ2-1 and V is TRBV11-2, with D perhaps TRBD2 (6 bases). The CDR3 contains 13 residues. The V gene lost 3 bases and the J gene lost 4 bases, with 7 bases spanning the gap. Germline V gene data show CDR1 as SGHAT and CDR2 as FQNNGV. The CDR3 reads CASSLGLYNEQFF. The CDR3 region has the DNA TGTGCCAGCAGCTTGGGACTTTACAATGAGCAGTTCTTC.

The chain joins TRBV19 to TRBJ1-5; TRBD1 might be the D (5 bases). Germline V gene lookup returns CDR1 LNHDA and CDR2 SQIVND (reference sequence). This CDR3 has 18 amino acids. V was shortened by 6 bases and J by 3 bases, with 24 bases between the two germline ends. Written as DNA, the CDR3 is TGTGCCAGTAGCCGTCTGAGTGTGGGGGAGCAAAACAATCAGCCCCAGCATTTT. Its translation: CASSRLSVGEQNNQPQHF. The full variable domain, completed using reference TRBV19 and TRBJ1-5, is DGGITQSPKYLFRKEGQNVTLSCEQNLNHDAMYWYRQDPGQGLRLIYYSQIVNDFQKGDIAEGYSVSREKKESFPLTVTSAQKNPTAFYLCASSRLSVGEQNNQPQHFGDGTRLSIL.

CDR3 residues: CASSFLASGIYEQYF. CDR3 DNA: TGTGCCAGCAGCTTTCTCGCTAGCGGGATATACGAGCAGTACTTC. The rearrangement joins TRBV7-2 to TRBJ2-7, with 9 bases lining up with TRBD2. Germline V lookup: CDR1 SGHTA, CDR2 FQGNSA. The CDR3 length is 15 residues. V was clipped by 3 bases and J by 4 bases; unmatched bases: 7.

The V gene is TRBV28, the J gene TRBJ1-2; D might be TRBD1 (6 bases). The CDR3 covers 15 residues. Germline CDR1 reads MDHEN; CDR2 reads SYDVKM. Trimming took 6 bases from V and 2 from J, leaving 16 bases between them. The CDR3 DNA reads TGTGCCAGCAGCTATTGGGACACTTGGAACTATGGCTACACCTTC. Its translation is CASSYWDTWNYGYTF.

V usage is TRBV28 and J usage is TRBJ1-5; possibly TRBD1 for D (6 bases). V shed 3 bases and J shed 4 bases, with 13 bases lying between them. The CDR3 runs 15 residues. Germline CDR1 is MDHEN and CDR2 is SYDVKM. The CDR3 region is CASSFQGRGNQPQHF. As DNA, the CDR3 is TGTGCCAGCAGTTTCCAGGGAAGGGGGAATCAGCCCCAGCATTTT. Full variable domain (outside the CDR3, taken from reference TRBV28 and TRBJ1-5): DVKVTQSSRYLVKRTGEKVFLECVQDMDHENMFWYRQDPGLGLRLIYFSYDVKMKEKGDIPEGYSVSREKKERFSLILESASTNQTSMYLCASSFQGRGNQPQHFGDGTRLSIL.

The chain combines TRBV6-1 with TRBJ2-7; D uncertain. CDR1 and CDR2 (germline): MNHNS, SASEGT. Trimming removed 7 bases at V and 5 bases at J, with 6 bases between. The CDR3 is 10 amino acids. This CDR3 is CASNRDEQYF. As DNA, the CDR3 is TGTGCCAGCAATAGGGACGAGCAGTACTTC.

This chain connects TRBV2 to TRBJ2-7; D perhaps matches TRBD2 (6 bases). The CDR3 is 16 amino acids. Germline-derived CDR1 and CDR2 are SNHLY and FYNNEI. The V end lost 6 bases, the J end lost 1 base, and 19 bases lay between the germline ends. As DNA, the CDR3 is TGTGCCAGCAGCCTCGAGGGAGGCGGAAGGTCCTACGAGCAGTACTTC. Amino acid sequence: CASSLEGGGRSYEQYF.

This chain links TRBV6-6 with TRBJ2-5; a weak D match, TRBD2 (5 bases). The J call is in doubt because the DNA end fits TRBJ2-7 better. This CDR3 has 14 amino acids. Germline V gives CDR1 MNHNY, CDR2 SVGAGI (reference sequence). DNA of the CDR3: TGTGCCAGCAGCCCAAGTGGGAGCACCTACGAGCAGTACTTC. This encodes CASSPSGSTYEQYF.

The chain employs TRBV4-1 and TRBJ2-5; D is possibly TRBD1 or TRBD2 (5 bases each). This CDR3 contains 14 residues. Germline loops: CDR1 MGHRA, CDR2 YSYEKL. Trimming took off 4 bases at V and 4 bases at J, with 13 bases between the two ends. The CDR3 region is CASSPLVGLETQYF. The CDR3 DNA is TGCGCCAGCAGCCCACTAGTGGGGCTAGAGACCCAGTACTTC.

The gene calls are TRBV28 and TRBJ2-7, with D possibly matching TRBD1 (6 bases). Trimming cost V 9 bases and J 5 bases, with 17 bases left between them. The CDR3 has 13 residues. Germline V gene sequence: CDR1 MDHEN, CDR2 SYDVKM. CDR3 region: CASALAGENEQYF. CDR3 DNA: TGTGCCAGTGCTCTAGCAGGGGAGAACGAGCAGTACTTC.

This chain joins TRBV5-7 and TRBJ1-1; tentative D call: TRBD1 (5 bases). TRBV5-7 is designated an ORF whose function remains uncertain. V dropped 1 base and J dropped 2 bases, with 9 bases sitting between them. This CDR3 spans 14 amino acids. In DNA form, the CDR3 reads TGTGCCAGCAGCTTGCGGCAGGGTAACACTGAAGCTTTCTTT. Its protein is CASSLRQGNTEAFF.

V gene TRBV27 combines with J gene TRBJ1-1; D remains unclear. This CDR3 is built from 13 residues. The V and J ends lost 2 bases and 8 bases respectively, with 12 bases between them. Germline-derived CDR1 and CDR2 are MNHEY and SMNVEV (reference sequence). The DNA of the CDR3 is TGTGCCAGCAGTTTACCTGCTCGCGGAGAAGCTTTCTTT. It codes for CASSLPARGEAFF.